This TCR beta chain was sequenced in a study of Ad26.COV2.S vaccination and SARS-CoV-2 variants. Some clones are missing from TCRdb's copy, which holds only in-frame ones; the method was immunoSEQ multiplex PCR. The sample shows around 310,000 clones, roughly nine tenths of them seen only once. Stated treatment: some 20 received Ad26.COV2.S at low or high dose, single or two shots; roughly five received placebo; per-sample allocation not given. The study sampled participants on day 63 after the first vaccine or placebo injection. Looked up from germline, CDR1 is SEHNR and CDR2 is FQNEAQ (reference sequence). V dropped 7 bases and J dropped 0 bases, with 18 bases sitting between them. The CDR3 has 16 amino acids.

The receptor was derived from a person aged 18-65 years who received the Ad26.COV2.S COVID-19 vaccine or a placebo. The chain uses TRBV7-9 and TRBJ1-2; no firm D call. Source: peripheral blood, taken in a trial of Ad26.COV2.S vaccine versus placebo. This chain's CDR3 is CASTPQREYANYGYTF. Written as DNA, the CDR3 is TGTGCCAGCACCCCACAAAGGGAGTACGCTAACTATGGCTACACCTTC. Full variable domain (remainder filled in from reference TRBV7-9 and TRBJ1-2): DTGVSQNPRHKITKRGQNVTFRCDPISEHNRLYWYRQTLGQGPEFLTYFQNEAQLEKSRLLSDRFSAERPKGSFSTLEIQRTEQGDSAMYLCASTPQREYANYGYTFGSGTRLTVV.